The 32 T cell receptor beta chains given below trace back to one sample, sequenced in a study of shared clonotypes between healthy human individuals. Sequencing used immunoSEQ multiplex PCR; TCRdb keeps in-frame clones, though not all of them. The table has millions of clones, roughly 95% seen once. Sequenced input: naive CD4+ T cells sorted from blood. As for subset: CD45RA+ positively selected. Receptors were obtained from a man younger than 35 in good health.

The chain carries TRBV30 and TRBJ1-1, with D possibly TRBD1 on 5 matching bases. In germline, CDR1 is GTSNPN, CDR2 SVGIG (reference sequence). This CDR3 region has 15 residues. The V and J ends lost 1 base and 4 bases respectively, with 16 bases between them. CDR3 sequence (DNA): TGTGCCTGGAGTGGGGGGAACGCGAGGGGCACTGAAGCTTTCTTT. It translates to CAWSGGNARGTEAFF. Using reference TRBV30 and TRBJ1-1 for the parts outside the CDR3, the full variable domain is SQTIHQWPATLVQPVGSPLSLECTVEGTSNPNLYWYRQAAGRGLQLLFYSVGIGQISSEVPQNLSASRPQDRQFILSSKKLLLSDSGFYLCAWSGGNARGTEAFFGQGTRLTVV.

The chain recombines TRBV5-1 with TRBJ2-3; 11 positions agree with TRBD2. Germline trimming cut 0 bases from V and 6 bases from J; bases unmatched to any gene: 6. CDR1 SGHRS and CDR2 YFSETQ come from the germline V gene. The CDR3 length is 16 residues. The CDR3 DNA follows: TGCGCCAGCAGCTTGGTACTAGCGGGGGCGCGGGATACGCAGTATTTT. Translating it yields CASSLVLAGARDTQYF.

In DNA, the CDR3 is TGCGCCAGCAGTGAGGTCAGGGGGAGAGGCTCTGGAAACACCATATATTTT. This gives the protein CASSEVRGRGSGNTIYF. The chain links TRBV10-2 to TRBJ1-3; 7 bases match TRBD1. Trimming cost V 2 bases and J 0 bases; bases outside gene matches: 7. The CDR3 runs 17 residues. The germline CDR1 and CDR2 sequences are WSHSY and SAAADI.

This chain connects TRBV30 to TRBJ2-5; tentatively, D is TRBD1 (5 bases). Germline CDR1 GTSNPN, CDR2 SVGIG (reference sequence). V was cut by 3 bases and J by 1 base, with 15 bases left in between. The length of the CDR3 is 15 residues. The CDR3 DNA reads TGTGCCTGGAGCGCAGGGTTAACGGTCCAAGAGACCCAGTACTTC. As protein: CAWSAGLTVQETQYF.

The chain has TRBV5-4 and TRBJ2-7, with 7 bases fitting TRBD2. Germline-derived CDR1 and CDR2 are SGHNT and YYREEE (reference sequence). Trimming took 4 bases from V and 5 from J; bases not matched to a gene: 12. The CDR3 has 15 residues. The chain's CDR3 is CASSLAGTTTHEQYF. CDR3 coding DNA: TGTGCCAGCAGCCTCGCCGGGACTACCACACACGAGCAGTACTTC.

A word on this clone: This sample includes further DNA sequences coding for the same CDR3. The rearrangement joins TRBV5-6 to TRBJ2-1; D tentatively fits TRBD1 or TRBD2 (5 bases each). This CDR3 is built from 14 residues. V lost 2 bases to trimming and J lost 3 bases, with 9 bases between them. Germline loops: CDR1 SGHDT, CDR2 YYEEEE. The CDR3 sequence: CASSLGTVYNEQFF. CDR3 sequence (DNA): TGTGCCAGCAGCTTAGGGACGGTCTACAATGAGCAGTTCTTC.

With respect to this clone: Other DNA sequences in this specimen translate into the identical CDR3. V gene TRBV29-1 combines with J gene TRBJ1-2; D is ambiguous. The CDR3 covers 12 residues. Per the germline V gene, CDR1 is SQVTM and CDR2 is ANQGSEA. Trimming shortened V by 5 bases and J by 0 bases, and 7 bases separated the two germline ends. In DNA form, the CDR3 reads TGCAGCGTTTGGGGAGCTAACTATGGCTACACCTTC. Protein: CSVWGANYGYTF.

The chain couples TRBV5-1 to TRBJ2-1; tentatively, D is TRBD2 (6 bases). This CDR3 comprises 15 residues. V gave up 2 bases and J gave up 2 bases, with 11 bases separating them. Germline values: CDR1 SGHRS, CDR2 YFSETQ. DNA of the CDR3: TGCGCCAGCAGCTTCGGGGGAACTACCTACAATGAGCAGTTCTTC. It is translated as CASSFGGTTYNEQFF. The variable domain in full, with the rest retrieved from reference TRBV5-1 and TRBJ2-1, is KAGVTQTPRYLIKTRGQQVTLSCSPISGHRSVSWYQQTPGQGLQFLFEYFSETQRNKGNFPGRFSGRQFSNSRSEMNVSTLELGDSALYLCASSFGGTTYNEQFFGPGTRLTVL.

The genes are TRBV2 and TRBJ2-1; 7 bases agree with TRBD2. CDR3 length: 12 amino acids. Germline CDR1 reads SNHLY; CDR2 reads FYNNEI. With V trimmed by 7 bases and J by 9 bases, 6 bases remained unmatched. Here the CDR3 DNA reads TGTGCCAGCAATCCCGGGGAGGGTGAGCAGTTCTTC. Protein: CASNPGEGEQFF.

The chain recombines TRBV30 with TRBJ1-6; 8 nucleotides line up with TRBD1. Germline V gene sequence: CDR1 GTSNPN, CDR2 SVGIG (reference sequence). V trimming: 0 bases; J trimming: 9 bases; junction bases outside the gene matches: 7. The CDR3 spans 15 residues. This chain's CDR3 is CAWSVKGTGPSPLHF. DNA for the CDR3: TGTGCCTGGAGTGTAAAGGGGACAGGACCTTCACCCCTCCACTTT.

CDR3 region: CASSQVGGSGTDTQYF. CDR3 sequence (DNA): TGTGCCAGCAGCCAAGTGGGAGGGTCGGGCACAGATACGCAGTATTTT. This chain links TRBV4-2 with TRBJ2-3; the match to TRBD2 covers 7 bases. V lost 1 base and J lost 1; bases outside the gene matches: 5. CDR1 LGHNA and CDR2 YNFKEQ come from the germline V gene. This CDR3 has 16 amino acids.

A word on this clone: The sample holds other DNA sequences that translate to the same CDR3. The gene calls are TRBV7-2 and TRBJ1-1; D is possibly TRBD1 (5 bases). This CDR3 has 13 residues. The V gene's germline CDR1 is SGHTA and CDR2 FQGNSA. Trimming took off 2 bases at V and 1 base at J, with 5 bases between the two ends. Here the CDR3 DNA reads TGTGCCAGCAGCTTAAGGGGGAACACTGAAGCTTTCTTT. Protein product: CASSLRGNTEAFF.

The V and J genes are TRBV7-2 and TRBJ2-7; 12 bases match TRBD2. There are 16 residues in the CDR3. Germline lookup yields CDR1 SGHTA and CDR2 FQGNSA. With 5 bases clipped from V and 2 bases from J, the junction kept 7 bases outside the gene matches. Here the CDR3 reads CASSISSGRVPYEQYF. The CDR3 DNA is TGTGCCAGCAGCATTTCTAGCGGGAGGGTTCCCTACGAGCAGTACTTC.

The CDR3 region has the DNA TGTGCCAGCAGTTTAGAGGGGGCCGGTAATCAGCCCCAGCATTTT. Amino acids: CASSLEGAGNQPQHF. The rearrangement joins TRBV27 to TRBJ1-5, with 7 bases fitting TRBD1. The CDR3 is 15 amino acids. The J segment lost 4 bases and the V segment lost 2 bases, leaving 5 bases of the junction unmatched. From germline, CDR1 is MNHEY and CDR2 SMNVEV (reference sequence).

Concerning this clone itself: Other DNA sequences from this sample encode an identical CDR3 as well. The chain recombines TRBV25-1 with TRBJ2-1; 11 nucleotides align to TRBD2. The CDR3 runs to 15 residues. The V gene's germline CDR1 is MGHDK and CDR2 SYGVNS. Trimming cost V 6 bases and J 4 bases; bases outside gene matches: 5. For the CDR3, the DNA is TGTGCCAGCAGCGAGGGACTAGCGGTATACAATGAGCAGTTCTTC. Its protein product is CASSEGLAVYNEQFF.

This chain uses TRBV18 with TRBJ1-2; a weak D match, TRBD1 (5 bases). Germline-derived CDR1 and CDR2 are KGHSH and LQKENI. CDR3 length equals 14 residues. Trimming cost V 3 bases and J 4 bases, with 12 bases left between them. In nucleotides, the CDR3 is TGTGCCAGCTCACCGGGGCCGAAACCCTATGGCTACACCTTC. Translation gives CASSPGPKPYGYTF.

The chain joins TRBV6-1 to TRBJ2-3; tentatively, D is TRBD1 or TRBD2 (5 bases each). The germline gives CDR1 MNHNS, CDR2 SASEGT. Between the trimmed V and J ends, which lost 9 bases and 7 bases, there was a span of 20 bases. This CDR3 has 14 amino acids. The CDR3 protein is CASARDPTANTQYF. The CDR3 DNA sequence: TGTGCCAGTGCCCGGGACCCGACCGCTAATACGCAGTATTTT.

In its sample, this clone was seen once. The V call is TRBV6-6, the J call TRBJ2-1; D may correspond to TRBD1 or TRBD2 (5 bases each). V lost 8 bases and J lost 12, with 20 bases in between. Germline V lookup: CDR1 MNHNY, CDR2 SVGAGI (reference sequence). The CDR3 is 13 amino acids. As DNA, the CDR3 is TGTGCCAGCCGTTCCCCTTCCGGGACCTCGCAGTTCTTC. As protein: CASRSPSGTSQFF.

V usage is TRBV5-1 and J usage is TRBJ2-2; 7 nucleotides match TRBD2. The trim removed 0 bases at V and 3 bases at J, leaving 8 bases unmatched. This CDR3 is built from 17 residues. The V gene's germline CDR1 is SGHRS and CDR2 YFSETQ. CDR3: CASSLAISGTDTGELFF. In nucleotides, the CDR3 is TGCGCCAGCAGCTTGGCCATAAGCGGGACGGACACCGGGGAGCTGTTTTTT.

The chain carries TRBV15 and TRBJ1-1; D perhaps matches TRBD1 (5 bases). Trimming cost V 4 bases and J 1 base, with 10 bases left between them. Looked up from germline, CDR1 is LNHNV and CDR2 is YYDKDF (reference sequence). The CDR3 consists of 14 residues. Here the CDR3 DNA reads TGTGCCACCAGCATCCGGGACGGGAACACTGAAGCTTTCTTT. Its translation: CATSIRDGNTEAFF. Variable domain in full (rest from reference TRBV15 and TRBJ1-1): DAMVIQNPRYQVTQFGKPVTLSCSQTLNHNVMYWYQQKSSQAPKLLFHYYDKDFNNEADTPDNFQSRRPNTSFCFLDIRSPGLGDTAMYLCATSIRDGNTEAFFGQGTRLTVV.

The chain couples TRBV5-1 to TRBJ2-7; tentative D call: TRBD2 (5 bases). V gave up 5 bases and J gave up 8 bases, with 23 bases separating them. From germline, CDR1 is SGHRS and CDR2 YFSETQ. The length of the CDR3 is 15 residues. This CDR3 reads CASSFSLGLLWQQYF. In nucleotides, the CDR3 is TGCGCCAGCAGTTTCTCCCTTGGACTCCTTTGGCAGCAGTACTTC.

This CDR3 reads CASSSLLKAGSSSYNSPLHF. The CDR3 coding sequence is TGTGCCAGCAGTTCCCTCCTCAAGGCCGGATCGAGCTCCTATAATTCACCCCTCCACTTT. The chain joins TRBV28 to TRBJ1-6; D gene unclear. The germline gives CDR1 MDHEN, CDR2 SYDVKM. Between the trimmed V and J ends, which lost 4 bases and 0 bases, there was a span of 22 bases. The CDR3 is 20 amino acids.

The chain combines TRBV5-1 with TRBJ1-4, with a possible D match to TRBD1 (5 bases). Germline CDR1 is SGHRS and CDR2 is YFSETQ. The ends were cut back, 0 bases at V and 0 bases at J, with 12 bases in the middle. CDR3 length: 17 residues. The CDR3 protein is CASSLVTGASTNEKLFF. CDR3 DNA: TGCGCCAGCAGCTTGGTAACAGGAGCCTCAACTAATGAAAAACTGTTTTTT.

This clone has a count of ten or more. The chain carries TRBV5-4 and TRBJ2-1; D might be TRBD2 (5 bases). The CDR3 loop spans 15 amino acids. V dropped 0 bases and J dropped 3 bases, with 10 bases sitting between them. The germline CDR1 and CDR2 sequences are SGHNT and YYREEE (reference sequence). CDR3 bases: TGTGCCAGCAGCTTGGCCCTAGCCGGCTACAATGAGCAGTTCTTC. It encodes CASSLALAGYNEQFF.

The table lists this clone with a count of one. The chain couples TRBV4-3 to TRBJ1-6; TRBD1 is a possible D gene (6 bases). The germline V gene encodes CDR1 LGHNA and CDR2 YSLEER. V was clipped by 0 bases and J by 4 bases, with 10 bases between them. This CDR3 spans 16 amino acids. CDR3 sequence (DNA): TGCGCCAGCAGCCAAGATCCCGGACAGTATAATTCACCCCTCCACTTT. Its translation: CASSQDPGQYNSPLHF.

The chain is built from TRBV2 and TRBJ1-4; D is perhaps TRBD1 (5 bases). The CDR3 covers 15 residues. The germline V gene encodes CDR1 SNHLY and CDR2 FYNNEI. V was pared by 5 bases and J by 0 bases, with 10 bases between. The CDR3 DNA follows: TGTGCCAGCAGTTCTCGGGGGGCAACTAATGAAAAACTGTTTTTT. Translation gives CASSSRGATNEKLFF.

The chain has TRBV6-5 and TRBJ1-1; 7 bases agree with TRBD1. V was clipped by 6 bases and J by 9 bases; unmatched bases: 10. This CDR3 has 13 amino acids. CDR1 and CDR2 (germline): MNHEY, SVGAGI. CDR3 sequence reads: CASRPETGSKAFF. In nucleotides, the CDR3 is TGTGCCAGCAGACCCGAGACAGGGTCAAAAGCTTTCTTT.

The V call is TRBV5-4, the J call TRBJ2-6; TRBD1 aligns across 8 bases. CDR1 SGHNT and CDR2 YYREEE come from the germline V gene (reference sequence). V was pared by 4 bases and J by 0 bases, with 9 bases of the junction left unmatched. This CDR3 has 18 amino acids. CDR3 residues: CASSVPRTGSSGANVLTF. DNA for the CDR3: TGTGCCAGCAGCGTTCCCAGGACAGGGAGCTCTGGGGCCAACGTCCTGACTTTC.

For the CDR3, the DNA is TGTGCCATCAGTGAGGGGGCCGCCGGGGGCGACGAGCAGTACTTC. Translation gives CAISEGAAGGDEQYF. The chain employs TRBV10-3 and TRBJ2-5; either TRBD1 or TRBD2 may supply D (6 bases each). TRBJ2-7 matches the DNA end more closely, so the J call is doubtful. CDR3 size: 15 residues. Germline V gene lookup returns CDR1 ENHRY and CDR2 SYGVKD.

The rearrangement joins TRBV7-2 to TRBJ2-5, with TRBD1 identical over 7 bases. Germline V gives CDR1 SGHTA, CDR2 FQGNSA. V lost 4 bases and J lost 2; bases outside the gene matches: 7. The CDR3 is 15 residues long. The CDR3 nucleotides read TGTGCCAGCAGCTCGATGGGACAGCGGCAAGAGACCCAGTACTTC. It codes for CASSSMGQRQETQYF.

The sample holds one count of this clone. The chain combines TRBV11-3 with TRBJ2-1; D ambiguous. This CDR3 contains 12 residues. V dropped 5 bases and J dropped 10 bases, with 12 bases sitting between them. CDR1 and CDR2 (germline): SGHNT, YENEEA. The DNA of the CDR3 is TGTGCCAGCAGCCGGAGCCACTACGAGCAGTTCTTC. Its protein is CASSRSHYEQFF.

In this sample, this clone turned up once. The chain employs TRBV5-6 and TRBJ2-5; 9 nucleotides align to TRBD1. This CDR3 has 15 amino acids. V trimming: 2 bases; J trimming: 4 bases; junction bases outside the gene matches: 6. CDR1 is SGHDT, CDR2 YYEEEE, per germline. CDR3 coding DNA: TGTGCCAGCAGCTTCGGGGACAGGGTTAGAGAGACCCAGTACTTC. Encoded protein: CASSFGDRVRETQYF.